A selection of T cell receptor beta chains follows, all from one sample in a study of shared clonotypes between healthy human individuals. The repertoire was sequenced with immunoSEQ multiplex PCR; TCRdb's copy has only in-frame clones and lacks some. Among approximately 460,000 clones, roughly three quarters were seen once, and the ten largest hold 12%. Specimen: PBMCs. These receptors all stem from a woman aged 40 to 50 in good health. Some clones in this sample may be carry-over from other donors' samples. Each CDR3 is given with its conserved first and last residue. The order of the fields is D gene, J gene, clone size, CDR3 length, V gene, CDR3 protein, CDR3 DNA. D genes are given only for firm matches. Part of the rows lack a size; the others show once, few, many or a class for expanded clones.

-	TRBJ1-5	once	13	TRBV10-3	CAISGEGIQPQHF	TGTGCCATCAGTGGTGAGGGGATTCAGCCCCAGCATTTT
TRBD1	TRBJ2-2	-	16	TRBV5-1	CASSSPGQGAVGELFF	TGCGCCAGCAGCTCCCCGGGACAGGGGGCTGTCGGGGAGCTGTTTTTT
-	TRBJ2-5	many	11	TRBV11-1	CASSIRKTQYF	TGTGCCAGCAGCATCCGAAAGACCCAGTACTTC
-	TRBJ2-7	many	11	TRBV7-8	CASTLTDEQYF	TGTGCCAGCACCCTCACCGACGAGCAGTACTTC
-	TRBJ2-1	-	13	TRBV29-1	CSVLEAVYNEQFF	TGCAGCGTTCTGGAAGCGGTTTACAATGAGCAGTTCTTC
TRBD2	TRBJ2-1	-	16	TRBV5-1	CASSPGGTSSYNEQFF	TGCGCCAGCAGCCCGGGGGGGACGAGCTCCTACAATGAGCAGTTCTTC
-	TRBJ2-1	-	11	TRBV30	CAWSVNLEQFF	TGTGCCTGGAGTGTAAACCTTGAGCAGTTCTTC
-	TRBJ1-4	few	14	TRBV7-9	CASSLAGGNEKLFF	TGTGCCAGCAGCTTAGCCGGAGGGAATGAAAAACTGTTTTTT
TRBD2	TRBJ2-5	-	16	TRBV7-9	CASSLAGTSGQETQYF	TGTGCCAGCAGCTTAGCCGGGACTAGCGGACAAGAGACCCAGTACTTC
-	TRBJ1-4	few	14	TRBV5-1	CASSPGQGYEKLFF	TGCGCCAGCAGCCCAGGCCAGGGGTACGAAAAACTGTTTTTT
TRBD2	TRBJ2-5	-	16	TRBV11-2	CASSLYGAGGLETQYF	TGTGCCAGCAGCTTGTACGGAGCGGGAGGCCTAGAGACCCAGTACTTC
TRBD2	TRBJ2-5	-	15	TRBV30	CAWKTSGRGLETQYF	TGTGCCTGGAAGACTAGCGGGAGAGGTCTGGAGACCCAGTACTTC
-	TRBJ1-1	-	12	TRBV7-8	CASSLQGAEAFF	TGTGCCAGCAGCTTGCAAGGCGCTGAAGCTTTCTTT
-	TRBJ2-7	few	12	TRBV28	CASSSILYEQYF	TGTGCCAGCAGTTCGATCCTCTACGAGCAGTACTTC
-	TRBJ1-2	-	16	TRBV28	CASSPPRAGRYYGYTF	TGTGCCAGCAGCCCCCCCCGGGCAGGGAGGTACTATGGCTACACCTTC
TRBD2	TRBJ2-2	-	16	TRBV10-3	CAISVPSGTNTGELFF	TGTGCCATCAGTGTCCCTAGCGGGACGAACACCGGGGAGCTGTTTTTT
TRBD1	TRBJ2-2	-	15	TRBV7-3	CASSSTGVSGGELFF	TGTGCCAGCAGTTCCACAGGGGTCTCGGGCGGGGAGCTGTTTTTT
-	TRBJ1-1	-	13	TRBV10-3	CAISDRSVQEAFF	TGTGCCATCAGTGATAGGAGCGTTCAGGAAGCTTTCTTT
TRBD2	TRBJ2-1	-	15	TRBV27	CASSLAGGLYNEQFF	TGTGCCAGCAGTTTAGCGGGAGGACTGTACAATGAGCAGTTCTTC
-	TRBJ2-7	-	11	TRBV28	CASLSAYEQYF	TGTGCCAGTTTATCCGCCTACGAGCAGTACTTC
TRBD2	TRBJ2-7	-	16	TRBV19	CASSIAGTSGTYEQYF	TGTGCCAGTAGTATAGCCGGGACTAGCGGGACTTACGAGCAGTACTTC
-	TRBJ2-7	many	13	TRBV7-9	CASSLSGGYEQYF	TGTGCCAGCAGCTTATCCGGGGGCTACGAGCAGTACTTC
TRBD2	TRBJ2-4	-	17	TRBV5-4	CASSQDSGRVTKNIQYF	TGTGCCAGCAGCCAAGATAGCGGGAGGGTAACCAAAAACATTCAGTACTTC
TRBD2	TRBJ2-1	once	15	TRBV5-1	CASSLSGSDNNEQFF	TGCGCCAGCAGCCTTAGCGGGAGTGACAACAATGAGCAGTTCTTC
-	TRBJ2-7	-	16	TRBV25-1	CASSEYRAGSTSEQYF	TGTGCCAGCAGTGAATACAGGGCCGGATCGACGTCCGAGCAGTACTTC
-	TRBJ2-3	-	19	TRBV18	CASSPLTTTGTSRTDTQYF	TGTGCCAGCTCACCACTTACGACGACCGGGACAAGCCGCACAGATACGCAGTATTTT
TRBD1	TRBJ2-7	-	12	TRBV28	CATVGTAYEQYF	TGTGCCACCGTCGGGACAGCTTACGAGCAGTACTTC
-	TRBJ1-4	many	13	TRBV2	CASSERQSEKLFF	TGTGCCAGCAGTGAAAGACAGAGTGAAAAACTGTTTTTT
TRBD2	TRBJ2-3	-	15	TRBV4-2	CASSQPTSGEDTQYF	TGTGCCAGCAGCCAACCCACTAGCGGGGAAGATACGCAGTATTTT
-	TRBJ2-1	-	14	TRBV29-1	CSVMSEPLNNEQFF	TGCAGCGTTATGTCCGAACCTTTAAACAATGAGCAGTTCTTC
TRBD1	TRBJ2-2	-	16	TRBV5-4	CASSLATGTGAGELFF	TGTGCCAGCAGCTTGGCCACCGGAACAGGGGCCGGGGAGCTGTTTTTT
-	TRBJ2-1	-	12	TRBV2	CASRLQAHEQFF	TGTGCCAGCAGGCTGCAAGCCCATGAGCAGTTCTTC
-	TRBJ2-7	-	14	TRBV7-2	CASSLVPRGSEQYF	TGTGCCAGCAGCTTAGTCCCCAGGGGTAGCGAGCAGTACTTC
TRBD2	TRBJ2-7	-	14	TRBV7-9	CASSSGLAGVEQYF	TGTGCCAGCAGCTCGGGACTAGCGGGAGTCGAGCAGTACTTC
TRBD1	TRBJ1-1	once	14	TRBV6-5	CASSYSGGLTEAFF	TGTGCCAGCAGTTACTCAGGGGGCTTGACTGAAGCTTTCTTT
TRBD1	TRBJ1-3	once	14	TRBV7-2	CASSNRGSGNTIYF	TGTGCCAGCAGTAACAGGGGTTCTGGAAACACCATATATTTT
-	TRBJ2-7	-	15	TRBV10-3	CAISEASGVLYEQYF	TGTGCCATCAGTGAAGCTTCCGGGGTCCTCTACGAGCAGTACTTC